This entry concerns a single T cell receptor beta chain. The sample is drawn from a study of CD8 T cells in Susac syndrome. On the study more broadly: Patients with Susac syndrome were therapy-naive, taking corticosteroids, with some also receiving intravenous immunoglobulin, or taking intravenous immunoglobulin alone at the time their blood was drawn.

In contrast to the negatively isolated CD8+ and CD4+ T cells, TEMRA cells were FACS-enriched. The authors reverse transcribed roughly 0.5 to 1 ug RNA with random hexamers. Coverage of TCR beta CDR3 amplification by immunoSEQ multiplex PCR extended to 54 Vbeta and 13 Jbeta. TCRdb fed the immunoSEQ multiplex PCR reads into MiXCR, producing one record per CDR3 protein. The sample consists of about 240,000 distinct CDR3 sequences, 96% of them appearing once. The germline V and J ends were trimmed by 2 bases and 7 bases, with 16 bases remaining between them. This CDR3 spans 15 amino acids. The germline CDR1 and CDR2 sequences are SGDLS and YYNGEE.

The chain has TRBV9 and TRBJ2-4; TRBD2 might be the D (5 bases). This TCR derives from a human donor with Susac syndrome. The sample consisted of CD4+ T cells from PBMCs. The CDR3, as DNA: TGTGCCAGCAGCGTCGGCGGGCCGGTCGGGAACATTCAGTACTTC. Its translation is CASSVGGPVGNIQYF.